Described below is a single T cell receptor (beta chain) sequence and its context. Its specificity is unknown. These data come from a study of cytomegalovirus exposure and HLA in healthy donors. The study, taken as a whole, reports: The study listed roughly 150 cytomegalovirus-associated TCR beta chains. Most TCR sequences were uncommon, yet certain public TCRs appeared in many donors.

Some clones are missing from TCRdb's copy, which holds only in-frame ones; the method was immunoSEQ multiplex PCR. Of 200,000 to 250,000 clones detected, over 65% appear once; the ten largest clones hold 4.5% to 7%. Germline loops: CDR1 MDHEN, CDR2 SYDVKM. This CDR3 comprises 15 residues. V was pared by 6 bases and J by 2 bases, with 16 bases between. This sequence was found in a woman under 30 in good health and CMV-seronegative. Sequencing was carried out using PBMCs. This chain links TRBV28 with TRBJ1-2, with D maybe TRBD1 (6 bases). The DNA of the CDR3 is TGTGCCAGCAGGGAAGGGACACGAGGGAACTATGGCTACACCTTC. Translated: CASREGTRGNYGYTF.